These T cell receptor beta chains were read from a single sample in a study of Graves' ophthalmopathy and Graves' hyperthyroidism. TCRdb recomputed calls from the multiplex PCR reads with MiXCR, one row per CDR3 protein. The table includes 580,000 or so distinct CDR3 sequences, just under 40% detected once. Material for sequencing was peripheral blood or thyroid tissue (not recorded which). The origin of the receptors is an adult man with Graves' hyperthyroidism. Each CDR3 is given with its conserved first and last residue. Fields, in order: D gene, clone size, CDR3 length, J gene, V gene, CDR3 protein, CDR3 DNA. The D gene is left open where the match is weak. Size values are once, few and many counts, or a class for expanded clones, and some rows have none.

D gene: NA; clone size: NA; CDR3 length: 14; J gene: TRBJ1-3; V gene: TRBV11-3; CDR3 protein: CASSTWGAGFTIYF; CDR3 DNA: TGTGCCAGCAGCACCTGGGGGGCCGGTTTCACCATATATTTT
D gene: TRBD1; clone size: NA; CDR3 length: 13; J gene: TRBJ1-2; V gene: TRBV7-6; CDR3 protein: CASSAGTGDGYTF; CDR3 DNA: TGTGCCAGCAGCGCCGGGACAGGGGATGGCTACACCTTC
D gene: TRBD2; clone size: NA; CDR3 length: 15; J gene: TRBJ2-2; V gene: TRBV10-1; CDR3 protein: CASTSSGNTTGELFF; CDR3 DNA: TGCGCCAGCACTTCTAGCGGGAACACCACCGGGGAGCTGTTTTTT
D gene: TRBD1; clone size: many; CDR3 length: 14; J gene: TRBJ1-4; V gene: TRBV20-1; CDR3 protein: CSAADRGSNEKLFF; CDR3 DNA: TGCAGTGCCGCTGACAGGGGATCTAATGAAAAACTGTTTTTT
D gene: TRBD1; clone size: many; CDR3 length: 14; J gene: TRBJ2-5; V gene: TRBV20-1; CDR3 protein: CSAGTGGRGETQYF; CDR3 DNA: TGCAGTGCTGGTACAGGGGGCCGAGGGGAGACCCAGTACTTC
D gene: NA; clone size: many; CDR3 length: 14; J gene: TRBJ1-4; V gene: TRBV20-1; CDR3 protein: CSARVRATNEKLFF; CDR3 DNA: TGCAGTGCTAGAGTCAGAGCAACTAATGAAAAACTGTTTTTT
D gene: NA; clone size: NA; CDR3 length: 15; J gene: TRBJ1-2; V gene: TRBV29-1; CDR3 protein: CSVSEGGGIFYGYTF; CDR3 DNA: TGCAGCGTTTCAGAGGGAGGCGGAATTTTCTATGGCTACACCTTC
D gene: NA; clone size: few; CDR3 length: 15; J gene: TRBJ2-7; V gene: TRBV15; CDR3 protein: CATSRERTGAYEQYF; CDR3 DNA: TGTGCCACCAGCAGAGAAAGGACTGGGGCCTACGAGCAGTACTTC
D gene: NA; clone size: many; CDR3 length: 14; J gene: TRBJ1-5; V gene: TRBV3-1; CDR3 protein: CASSQAGNNQPQHF; CDR3 DNA: TGTGCCAGCAGCCAAGCCGGGAACAATCAGCCCCAGCATTTT
D gene: NA; clone size: few; CDR3 length: 15; J gene: TRBJ1-1; V gene: TRBV6-5; CDR3 protein: CASSHVGEVGTEAFF; CDR3 DNA: TGTGCCAGCAGCCATGTCGGGGAAGTTGGGACTGAAGCTTTCTTT
D gene: TRBD2; clone size: NA; CDR3 length: 14; J gene: TRBJ2-7; V gene: TRBV6-4; CDR3 protein: CASSVFSGGYEQYF; CDR3 DNA: TGTGCCAGCAGTGTTTTTAGCGGGGGCTACGAGCAGTACTTC
D gene: TRBD1; clone size: few; CDR3 length: 13; J gene: TRBJ2-7; V gene: TRBV2; CDR3 protein: CASSGQGGYEQYF; CDR3 DNA: TGTGCCAGCAGTGGACAGGGGGGCTACGAGCAGTACTTC
D gene: NA; clone size: many; CDR3 length: 14; J gene: TRBJ2-5; V gene: TRBV7-2; CDR3 protein: CASSLMPGRETQYF; CDR3 DNA: TGTGCCAGCAGCTTAATGCCAGGGCGGGAGACCCAGTACTTC
D gene: TRBD1; clone size: many; CDR3 length: 14; J gene: TRBJ1-2; V gene: TRBV24-1; CDR3 protein: CATSDPTGNYGYTF; CDR3 DNA: TGTGCCACCAGTGACCCGACAGGGAACTATGGCTACACCTTC
D gene: NA; clone size: NA; CDR3 length: 11; J gene: TRBJ1-5; V gene: TRBV19; CDR3 protein: CASSIGGAQHF; CDR3 DNA: TGTGCCAGTAGTATAGGGGGAGCCCAGCATTTT
D gene: NA; clone size: NA; CDR3 length: 15; J gene: TRBJ2-1; V gene: TRBV9; CDR3 protein: CASSVALSSYNEQFF; CDR3 DNA: TGTGCCAGCAGCGTAGCCTTGAGCTCCTACAATGAGCAGTTCTTC
D gene: NA; clone size: NA; CDR3 length: 17; J gene: TRBJ2-1; V gene: TRBV25-1; CDR3 protein: CASSGQKFRDTHNEQFF; CDR3 DNA: TGTGCCAGCAGTGGCCAAAAGTTCCGGGACACACACAATGAGCAGTTCTTC
D gene: NA; clone size: many; CDR3 length: 12; J gene: TRBJ1-2; V gene: TRBV6-1; CDR3 protein: CASKDGNYGYTF; CDR3 DNA: TGTGCCAGCAAGGACGGTAACTATGGCTACACCTTC
D gene: NA; clone size: NA; CDR3 length: 11; J gene: TRBJ1-2; V gene: TRBV6-5; CDR3 protein: CASSLGFGYTF; CDR3 DNA: TGTGCCAGCAGTTTAGGGTTTGGCTACACCTTC
D gene: NA; clone size: NA; CDR3 length: 15; J gene: TRBJ2-7; V gene: TRBV5-8; CDR3 protein: CASSFVGGLGYEQYF; CDR3 DNA: TGTGCCAGCAGCTTTGTTGGCGGTCTTGGCTACGAGCAGTACTTC
D gene: NA; clone size: NA; CDR3 length: 11; J gene: TRBJ2-1; V gene: TRBV7-9; CDR3 protein: CASSFRDEQFF; CDR3 DNA: TGTGCCAGCAGCTTCCGGGATGAGCAGTTCTTC
D gene: TRBD2; clone size: once; CDR3 length: 14; J gene: TRBJ2-7; V gene: TRBV7-2; CDR3 protein: CASSPWASGGEQYF; CDR3 DNA: TGTGCCAGCAGCCCCTGGGCGTCGGGGGGGGAGCAGTACTTC
D gene: NA; clone size: many; CDR3 length: 14; J gene: TRBJ2-3; V gene: TRBV20-1; CDR3 protein: CSAPDVTSTDTQYF; CDR3 DNA: TGCAGTGCCCCGGACGTGACTAGCACAGATACGCAGTATTTT
D gene: TRBD1; clone size: many; CDR3 length: 12; J gene: TRBJ1-1; V gene: TRBV29-1; CDR3 protein: CSVEDRGTEAFF; CDR3 DNA: TGCAGCGTTGAGGACAGGGGTACTGAAGCTTTCTTT
D gene: NA; clone size: many; CDR3 length: 16; J gene: TRBJ2-7; V gene: TRBV7-8; CDR3 protein: CASSLAQVAASYEQYF; CDR3 DNA: TGTGCCAGCAGCTTAGCGCAAGTGGCGGCCTCCTACGAGCAGTACTTC
D gene: NA; clone size: many; CDR3 length: 15; J gene: TRBJ2-6; V gene: TRBV7-9; CDR3 protein: CASSPEGSGANVLTF; CDR3 DNA: TGTGCCAGCAGCCCGGAGGGGTCTGGGGCCAACGTCCTGACTTTC
D gene: NA; clone size: NA; CDR3 length: 13; J gene: TRBJ1-1; V gene: TRBV7-6; CDR3 protein: CASSAVENTEAFF; CDR3 DNA: TGTGCCAGCAGCGCGGTCGAGAACACTGAAGCTTTCTTT
D gene: NA; clone size: many; CDR3 length: 15; J gene: TRBJ1-4; V gene: TRBV12-3/TRBV12-4; CDR3 protein: CASSSYNPTNEKLFF; CDR3 DNA: TGTGCCAGCAGTTCCTACAACCCAACTAATGAAAAACTGTTTTTT